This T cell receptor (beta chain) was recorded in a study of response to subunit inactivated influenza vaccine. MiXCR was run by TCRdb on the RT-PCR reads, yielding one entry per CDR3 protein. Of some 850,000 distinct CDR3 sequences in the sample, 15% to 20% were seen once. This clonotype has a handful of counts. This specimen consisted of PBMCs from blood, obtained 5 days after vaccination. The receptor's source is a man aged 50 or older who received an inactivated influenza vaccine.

The CDR3, as DNA: TGTGCCAGCAGTGAAGGAAAGGGGGGATTGGGATATGGCTACACCTTC. Translating it yields CASSEGKGGLGYGYTF. The rearrangement uses TRBV2 and TRBJ1-2, with D maybe TRBD1 (6 bases). V was cut by 1 base and J by 5 bases, with 17 bases left in between. CDR3 length: 16 amino acids. Germline CDR1 SNHLY, CDR2 FYNNEI. Full variable domain (outside the CDR3, taken from reference TRBV2 and TRBJ1-2): EPEVTQTPSHQVTQMGQEVILRCVPISNHLYFYWYRQILGQKVEFLVSFYNNEISEKSEIFDDQFSVERPDGSNFTLKIRSTKLEDSAMYFCASSEGKGGLGYGYTFGSGTRLTVV.